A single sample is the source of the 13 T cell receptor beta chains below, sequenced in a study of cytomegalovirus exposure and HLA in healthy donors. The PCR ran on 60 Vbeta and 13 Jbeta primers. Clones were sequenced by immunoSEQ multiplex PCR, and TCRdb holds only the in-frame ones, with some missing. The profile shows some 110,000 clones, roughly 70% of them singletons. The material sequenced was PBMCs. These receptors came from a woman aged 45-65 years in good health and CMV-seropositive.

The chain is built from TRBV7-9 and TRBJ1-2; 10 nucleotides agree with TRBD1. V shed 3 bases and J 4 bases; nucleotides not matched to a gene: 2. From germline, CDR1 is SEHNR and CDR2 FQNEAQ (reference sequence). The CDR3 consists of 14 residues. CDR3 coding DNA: TGTGCCAGCAGCTTGACAGGGGGCACCTATGGCTACACCTTC. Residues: CASSLTGGTYGYTF.

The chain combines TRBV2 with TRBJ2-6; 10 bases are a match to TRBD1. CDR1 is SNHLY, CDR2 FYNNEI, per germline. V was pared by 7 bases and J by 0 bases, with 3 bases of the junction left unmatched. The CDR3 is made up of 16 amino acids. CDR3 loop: CASTGQGLSGANVLTF. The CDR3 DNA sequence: TGTGCCAGCACGGGACAGGGGCTCTCTGGGGCCAACGTCCTGACTTTC.

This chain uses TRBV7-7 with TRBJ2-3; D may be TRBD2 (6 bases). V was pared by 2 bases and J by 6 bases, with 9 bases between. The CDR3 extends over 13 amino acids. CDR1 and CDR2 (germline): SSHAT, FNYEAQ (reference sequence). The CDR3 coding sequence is TGTGCCAGCAGCTTAACGGGGGTTGATACGCAGTATTTT. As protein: CASSLTGVDTQYF.

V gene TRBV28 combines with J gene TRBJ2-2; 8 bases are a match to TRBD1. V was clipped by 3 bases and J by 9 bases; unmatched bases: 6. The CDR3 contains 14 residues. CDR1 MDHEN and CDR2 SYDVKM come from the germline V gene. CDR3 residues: CASSFYTGGRELFF. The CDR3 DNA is TGTGCCAGCAGTTTTTATACAGGGGGTAGGGAGCTGTTTTTT.

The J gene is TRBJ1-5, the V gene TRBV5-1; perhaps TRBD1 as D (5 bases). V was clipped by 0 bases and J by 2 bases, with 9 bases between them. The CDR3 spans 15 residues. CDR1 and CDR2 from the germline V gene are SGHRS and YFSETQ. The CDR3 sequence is CASSLGQGGNQPQHF. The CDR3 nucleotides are TGCGCCAGCAGCTTGGGGCAGGGTGGCAATCAGCCCCAGCATTTT.

CDR3 sequence (DNA): TGTGCCAGCAGCTTAGGATTGAGCTCTGGAAACACCATATATTTT. Translated: CASSLGLSSGNTIYF. The chain recombines TRBV11-2 with TRBJ1-3; D remains ambiguous. V was cut by 1 base and J by 0 bases, with 7 bases left in between. Germline lookup yields CDR1 SGHAT and CDR2 FQNNGV. CDR3 length equals 15 residues.

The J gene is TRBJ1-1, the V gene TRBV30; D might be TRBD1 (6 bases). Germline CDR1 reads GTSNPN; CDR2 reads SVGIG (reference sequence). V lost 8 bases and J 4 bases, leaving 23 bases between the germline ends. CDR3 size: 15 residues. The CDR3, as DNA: TGTGCCGGACTTTCAGGGGTTTTAGGGTCCACTGAAGCTTTCTTT. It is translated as CAGLSGVLGSTEAFF.

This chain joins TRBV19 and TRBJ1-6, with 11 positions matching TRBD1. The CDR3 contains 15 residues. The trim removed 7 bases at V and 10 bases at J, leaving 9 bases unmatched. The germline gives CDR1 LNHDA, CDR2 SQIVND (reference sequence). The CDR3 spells CASKQTGTGGSPLHF. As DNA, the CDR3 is TGTGCCAGTAAACAAACCGGGACAGGGGGATCACCCCTCCACTTT.

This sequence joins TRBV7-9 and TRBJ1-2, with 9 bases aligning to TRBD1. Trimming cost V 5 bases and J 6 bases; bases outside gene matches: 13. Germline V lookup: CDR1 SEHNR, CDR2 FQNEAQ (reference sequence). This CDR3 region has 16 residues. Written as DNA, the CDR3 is TGTGCCAGCAGCGTAGAGATTTCGGACAGGGGACATGGCTACACCTTC. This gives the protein CASSVEISDRGHGYTF.

DNA for the CDR3: TGTGCCAGCAGCCGCGGGGAAAATGAGCAGTTCTTC. As protein: CASSRGENEQFF. V and J are TRBV7-2 and TRBJ2-1; D is possibly TRBD2 (6 bases). This CDR3 is 12 amino acids long. From germline, CDR1 is SGHTA and CDR2 FQGNSA. Trimming took 5 bases from V and 7 from J, leaving 9 bases between them.

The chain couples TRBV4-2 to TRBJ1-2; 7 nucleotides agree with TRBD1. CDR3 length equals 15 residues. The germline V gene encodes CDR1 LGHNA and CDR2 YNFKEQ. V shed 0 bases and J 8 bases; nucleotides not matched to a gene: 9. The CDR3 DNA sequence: TGTGCCAGCAGCCAAGATTTACAGGGGAAGGACGGCTACACCTTC. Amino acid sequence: CASSQDLQGKDGYTF.

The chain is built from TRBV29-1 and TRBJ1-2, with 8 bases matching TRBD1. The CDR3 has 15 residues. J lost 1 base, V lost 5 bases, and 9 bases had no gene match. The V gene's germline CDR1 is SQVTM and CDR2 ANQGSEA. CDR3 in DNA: TGCAGCGTTTTGGTCGGACAGGGATATAACTATGGCTACACCTTC. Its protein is CSVLVGQGYNYGYTF.

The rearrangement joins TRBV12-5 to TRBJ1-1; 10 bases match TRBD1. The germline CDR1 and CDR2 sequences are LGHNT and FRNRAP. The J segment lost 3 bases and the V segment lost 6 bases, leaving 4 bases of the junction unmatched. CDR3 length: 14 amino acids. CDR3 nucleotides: TGTGCTAGTGGCCCGACAGGGGGCTACACTGAAGCTTTCTTT. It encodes CASGPTGGYTEAFF.